This TCR beta chain was sequenced during a study of blood T cell repertoires in COVID-19. Source study methods: Estimation of nucleated cell counts relied on the amplification of reference gene primers. Sequenced by immunoSEQ multiplex PCR; TCRdb stores in-frame clones only, minus some. V and J calls and clone size are those listed in that table; D and trimming were worked out from the DNA. In the table there are a few hundred thousand clones, roughly 77% of which are singletons. The ends were cut back, 1 base at V and 1 base at J, with 12 bases in the middle. This CDR3 spans 15 amino acids. Germline CDR1 SGHRS, CDR2 YFSETQ. Before being deemed recovered, Cohort 3 donors had two negative PCRs, clearance, or symptom resolution.

Sequenced sample: PBMCs or T cells enriched from blood (not recorded which). The rearrangement joins TRBV5-1 to TRBJ2-7; no reliable D call. This receptor was obtained from a man aged 35 to 55 who had recovered from COVID-19. The CDR3 protein is CASSLYFSLSYEQYF. CDR3 nucleotides: TGCGCCAGCAGCTTGTACTTTTCCCTATCCTACGAGCAGTACTTC.